Below are 12 T cell receptor beta chains sequenced from a single sample in a study of blood T cell repertoires in COVID-19. The method was immunoSEQ multiplex PCR; TCRdb's version includes in-frame clones alone and lacks a portion of them. The data hold some 350,000 clones, with about 90% observed a single time. The sample comprised PBMCs or T cells enriched from blood (not recorded which). The source is a woman in her 30s who had recovered from COVID-19.

V usage is TRBV19 and J usage is TRBJ1-5; D is unresolved. The germline V and J ends were trimmed by 3 bases and 0 bases, with 9 bases remaining between them. Germline values: CDR1 LNHDA, CDR2 SQIVND (reference sequence). This CDR3 spans 15 amino acids. CDR3: CASSMGSASNQPQHF. The CDR3 DNA follows: TGTGCCAGTAGTATGGGCTCGGCTAGCAATCAGCCCCAGCATTTT.

This chain uses TRBV2 with TRBJ1-5, with 8 bases matching TRBD1. Trimming at V came to 7 bases and at J to 6 bases, leaving 5 bases not matched to a gene. The CDR3 is made up of 13 amino acids. From germline, CDR1 is SNHLY and CDR2 FYNNEI. CDR3 region: CASMDRESQPQHF. The CDR3 region has the DNA TGTGCCAGCATGGACAGGGAAAGTCAGCCCCAGCATTTT.

This chain links TRBV4-1 with TRBJ1-5; 12 bases line up with TRBD1. Germline V gives CDR1 MGHRA, CDR2 YSYEKL. V lost 4 bases and J lost 6; bases outside the gene matches: 16. CDR3 length equals 19 residues. The CDR3 region is CASSRPGQGAGEDSQPQHF. CDR3 DNA sequence: TGCGCCAGCAGCCGCCCGGGACAGGGGGCGGGTGAAGACAGTCAGCCCCAGCATTTT.

The chain couples TRBV27 to TRBJ1-1; perhaps TRBD1 as D (5 bases). Per the germline V gene, CDR1 is MNHEY and CDR2 is SMNVEV (reference sequence). The CDR3 sequence is 13 residues long. V gave up 2 bases and J gave up 1 base, with 5 bases separating them. The CDR3 DNA sequence: TGTGCCAGCAGTTTAGGGGCGAACACTGAAGCTTTCTTT. It yields the protein CASSLGANTEAFF.

The rearrangement uses TRBV21-1 and TRBJ2-2; the table's D gene call, TRBD2, was not cross checked with the DNA. TRBV21-1 is listed as a pseudogene. This CDR3 spans 19 amino acids. This CDR3 is CASSKALIRGGTNTGELFF. For the CDR3, the DNA is TGTGCCAGCAGCAAAGCGCTTATCCGGGGGGGAACGAACACCGGGGAGCTGTTTTTT.

The CDR3 nucleotides read TGTGCCTGGATCGACCGGGACAGAGGCTATGGCTACACCTTC. This encodes CAWIDRDRGYGYTF. V and J are TRBV30 and TRBJ1-2, with 7 bases matching TRBD1. Germline lookup yields CDR1 GTSNPN and CDR2 SVGIG (reference sequence). CDR3 length: 14 residues. V was clipped by 4 bases and J by 4 bases; unmatched bases: 9.

This clone has only a few counts. The gene calls are TRBV6-5 and TRBJ1-5; maybe TRBD1 (5 bases). The CDR3 totals 14 residues. CDR1 is MNHEY, CDR2 SVGAGI, per germline. Deletions cut 6 bases from V and 4 bases from J, with 13 bases between. In nucleotides, the CDR3 is TGTGCCAGCAGCGGGACTCCCGGTAATCAGCCCCAGCATTTT. This codes for CASSGTPGNQPQHF.

The chain joins TRBV14 to TRBJ2-7; D unclear. Germline CDR1 reads SGHDN; CDR2 reads FVKESK. This CDR3 has 12 amino acids. V was trimmed by 2 bases and J by 6 bases, leaving 8 bases between them. CDR3 bases: TGTGCCAGCAGCCAATTGCCAGGCGAGCAGTACTTC. Translating gives CASSQLPGEQYF.

The chain couples TRBV5-6 to TRBJ2-3; 9 nucleotides line up with TRBD1. The V segment lost 4 bases and the J segment 0 bases; nucleotides outside the gene matches: 3. Per the germline V gene, CDR1 is SGHDT and CDR2 is YYEEEE. This CDR3 comprises 15 residues. CDR3: CASSPGQGSTDTQYF. The CDR3 DNA reads as TGTGCCAGCAGCCCGGGACAGGGAAGCACAGATACGCAGTATTTT.

The J gene is TRBJ2-4, the V gene TRBV2, with D tentatively TRBD1 (5 bases). Germline V CDR1 and CDR2: SNHLY, FYNNEI. The V gene lost 0 bases and the J gene lost 8 bases, with 17 bases spanning the gap. The CDR3 loop spans 16 amino acids. This chain's CDR3 is CASSEALLGAGDIQYF. In DNA form, the CDR3 reads TGTGCCAGCAGTGAAGCGCTCTTAGGGGCTGGGGACATTCAGTACTTC.

The chain is built from TRBV27 and TRBJ2-2; tentatively, D is TRBD2 (5 bases). Trimming pared 0 bases from V and 8 bases from J, leaving 10 bases between. This CDR3 has 14 amino acids. Germline V gives CDR1 MNHEY, CDR2 SMNVEV (reference sequence). The CDR3 spells CASSLSVTGGELFF. The CDR3, as DNA: TGTGCCAGCAGTTTATCGGTTACGGGGGGGGAGCTGTTTTTT.

The rearrangement uses TRBV29-1 and TRBJ1-2; 7 bases agree with TRBD1. V lost 4 bases, J lost 8 bases, and 7 bases stayed unmatched. The CDR3 loop spans 12 amino acids. Germline values: CDR1 SQVTM, CDR2 ANQGSEA. This CDR3 reads CSVGGTVEGYTF. CDR3 in DNA: TGCAGCGTTGGCGGGACAGTTGAGGGCTACACCTTC.